Listed below are T cell receptor beta chains from one sample, sequenced in a study of blood T cell repertoires in COVID-19. Profiling relied on immunoSEQ multiplex PCR, and the TCRdb table lists in-frame clones only, not all of them. Of 87,000 or so clones in the sample, around 87% were seen once. Material for sequencing was peripheral blood. The receptors were gathered from a human donor with acute or convalescent COVID-19. The donor label of this sample is uncertain. CDR3s include the opening cysteine and the closing phenylalanine or tryptophan. A D gene is named only where the DNA matches it firmly. Some rows have no size entry. The others give once, few or many, or a class for an expanded clone.

V	D	J	size	DNA	CDR3
TRBV19	.	TRBJ1-2	.	TGTGCCAGTAGTATATTTGGGACACCTAACTATGGCTACACCTTC	CASSIFGTPNYGYTF
TRBV5-8	.	TRBJ1-5	.	TGTGCCAGCAGCCGTCTGAATCAGCCCCAGCATTTT	CASSRLNQPQHF
TRBV18	TRBD2	TRBJ2-7	.	TGTGCCAGCTCACCACCTAGCGGGGAGTCCTACGAGCAGTACTTC	CASSPPSGESYEQYF
TRBV11-2	TRBD2	TRBJ2-1	.	TGTGCCAGCAGCTACGAGCGGGGGGCGGGGTACAATGAGCAGTTCTTC	CASSYERGAGYNEQFF
TRBV7-2	TRBD2	TRBJ2-3	.	TGTGCCAGCAGCTGGACTAGCGGGGTAACAGATACGCAGTATTTT	CASSWTSGVTDTQYF
TRBV5-1	TRBD1	TRBJ1-2	.	TGCGCCAGCAGCTCAGGACAGGGGAGGGTGTTTGGCTACACCTTC	CASSSGQGRVFGYTF
TRBV7-9	.	TRBJ1-1	.	TGTGCCAGCAGCTTAGCTTTCGACAAGAACACTGAAGCTTTCTTT	CASSLAFDKNTEAFF
TRBV19	TRBD1	TRBJ2-7	.	TGTGCCAGTAGTATAACGGGACAGTTTTCCAACGAGCAGTACTTC	CASSITGQFSNEQYF
TRBV5-1	.	TRBJ1-5	.	TGCGCCAGCAGCTTGGAGGGGGGGTGGAATCAGCCCCAGCATTTT	CASSLEGGWNQPQHF
TRBV11-3	.	TRBJ2-3	.	TGTGCCAGCAGCTTAGATCCCCCGGGCCGGGGGAAAGATACGCAGTATTTT	CASSLDPPGRGKDTQYF
TRBV28	.	TRBJ1-2	.	TGTGCCAGCAGTCCCCCTCGGCAGGGCCACTATGGCTACACCTTC	CASSPPRQGHYGYTF
TRBV28	TRBD1	TRBJ2-3	.	TGTGCCAGCAGTCCGGGTGACAGGGGGTTTACAGATACGCAGTATTTT	CASSPGDRGFTDTQYF
TRBV19	TRBD1	TRBJ1-2	.	TGTGCCAGTAGTTCCGGGACAGGGGGTGGCTATGGCTACACCTTC	CASSSGTGGGYGYTF
TRBV6-5	.	TRBJ1-5	.	TGTGCCAGCAGTTATGGGCGAAATCAGCCCCAGCATTTT	CASSYGRNQPQHF
TRBV19	.	TRBJ1-4	once	TGTGCCAGTAGTAGCGGAAACCCGACCTTAAAACTGTTTTTT	CASSSGNPTLKLFF
TRBV24-1	TRBD2	TRBJ2-1	once	TGTGCCACCAGTGATTTGGGTAGCGGGGAGGGCAATGAGCAGTTCTTC	CATSDLGSGEGNEQFF
TRBV2	.	TRBJ2-5	.	TGTGCCAGCAGTGTCTTGGGGGGTCCAGAGACCCAGTACTTC	CASSVLGGPETQYF
TRBV10-2	TRBD2	TRBJ2-3	once	TGCGCCACCAAAGCGGGGAGCTACCCTAGCACAGATACGCAGTATTTT	CATKAGSYPSTDTQYF
TRBV6-5	.	TRBJ2-2	.	TGTGCCAGCAGTTACTGGGGCGGTCGGGCCACCGGGGAGCTGTTTTTT	CASSYWGGRATGELFF
TRBV5-1	TRBD2	TRBJ2-2	.	TGCGCCAGCAGAGGCGGGGGATCTACCGGGGAGCTGTTTTTT	CASRGGGSTGELFF
TRBV3-1/TRBV3-2	.	TRBJ1-5	.	TGTGCCAGCAGCCAAGGGTCGACAGGCCATCAGCCCCAGCATTTT	CASSQGSTGHQPQHF
TRBV7-3	.	TRBJ1-1	once	TGTGCCAGCGGTTCTAGATCTAACACTGAAGCTTTCTTT	CASGSRSNTEAFF